This entry concerns a single T cell receptor (beta chain). Its antigen is still unknown. Sequencing used immunoSEQ multiplex PCR; TCRdb keeps in-frame clones, though not all of them. The data contain approximately 200,000 clones, roughly 88% of them singletons. The data stem from a study of T cell responses to AZD1222 COVID-19 vaccine. Across the whole study: Pooled together were second doses at about 4 or about 12 weeks. Findings and caveats of the study: Dominant at 160-218 and 743-854, vaccine-associated CD4 TCRs also spanned spike. It should be noted that donors were predominantly white British and more often female, and clonal diversity was possibly underestimated.

Germline V CDR1 and CDR2: MNHEY, SVGAGI. This CDR3 contains 14 residues. V dropped 7 bases and J dropped 5 bases, with 18 bases sitting between them. The source is an adult in good health. Sequenced material: peripheral blood, taken on day 0 of AZD1222 vaccination. The rearrangement uses TRBV6-5 and TRBJ2-7, with D possibly called TRBD1 or TRBD2 (5 bases each). The CDR3, as DNA: TGTGCCAGCACCCCCCCGGGATCCAGGGACGAGCAGTACTTC. Residues: CASTPPGSRDEQYF.